These 20 T cell receptor beta chains originate from one sample sequenced in a study of monozygotic twins with inflammatory bowel disease. For each CDR3 protein, TCRdb gives one entry from its re-call of the 5' RACE reads, without DNA. The sample yields just over 300,000 distinct CDR3 sequences, of which the top ten take up 5.6%. The sequenced material came from blood. Source of these receptors: a human donor with ulcerative colitis or Crohn's disease, or a healthy co-twin of an affected twin (not recorded which).

The J gene is TRBJ2-7, the V gene TRBV11-2; with no DNA, the TCRdb D assignment of TRBD2 cannot be verified. Germline lookup yields CDR1 SGHAT and CDR2 FQNNGV. This CDR3 is built from 13 residues. The CDR3 loop is CASQVRVIYEQYF.

The gene calls are TRBV27 and TRBJ2-7; no DNA is available, so the TRBD1 call from TCRdb remains unchecked. CDR3 length: 15 residues. Germline CDR1 and CDR2: MNHEY and SMNVEV (reference sequence). The CDR3 loop is CASSRTTGSPYEQYF.

V gene TRBV27 combines with J gene TRBJ2-5; TCRdb indicates TRBD2, and absent DNA this call remains unverified. Germline assignment: CDR1 MNHEY and CDR2 SMNVEV (reference sequence). CDR3 length: 17 residues. CDR3 protein: CASRPRLAGQGGETQYF.

The rearrangement joins TRBV5-1 to TRBJ2-7; the TCRdb call, TRBD1, lacks DNA for checking. CDR3 length equals 17 residues. Germline V gene lookup returns CDR1 SGHRS and CDR2 YFSETQ. Here the CDR3 reads CASSDSLGGGGSYEQYF.

The chain carries TRBV5-6 and TRBJ2-5; the TCRdb call, TRBD1, lacks DNA for checking. Germline CDR1 and CDR2: SGHDT and YYEEEE. This CDR3 is 14 amino acids long. CDR3 protein: CASSATGTDETQYF. Drawing the rest from reference TRBV5-6 and TRBJ2-5, the complete variable domain is DAGVTQSPTHLIKTRGQQVTLRCSPKSGHDTVSWYQQALGQGPQFIFQYYEEEERQRGNFPDRFSGHQFPNYSSELNVNALLLGDSALYLCASSATGTDETQYFGPGTRLLVL.

The J gene is TRBJ2-3, the V gene TRBV4-2; the D gene TCRdb calls, TRBD1, cannot be checked with no DNA. Looked up from germline, CDR1 is LGHNA and CDR2 is YNFKEQ. CDR3 length: 14 residues. The CDR3 protein is CASSQTRATDTQYF.

This chain joins TRBV6-2 or TRBV6-3 and TRBJ2-3; the TCRdb call, TRBD2, lacks DNA for checking. This CDR3 region has 17 residues. CDR1 MNHEY and CDR2 SVGEGT come from the germline V gene. CDR3 residues: CASSFRSRLADTDTQYF.

The rearrangement joins TRBV29-1 to TRBJ1-1; TCRdb's D gene call, TRBD1, goes unchecked for lack of DNA. The CDR3 is made up of 13 amino acids. Germline CDR1 SQVTM, CDR2 ANQGSEA. The CDR3: CSAQTGSHTEAFF.

This chain connects TRBV28 to TRBJ2-2; TCRdb names TRBD1, which stays unverified in the absence of DNA. Per the germline V gene, CDR1 is MDHEN and CDR2 is SYDVKM. The CDR3 runs 13 residues. The CDR3 here is CASSTGFSGELFF. The variable domain in full, with the rest retrieved from reference TRBV28 and TRBJ2-2, is DVKVTQSSRYLVKRTGEKVFLECVQDMDHENMFWYRQDPGLGLRLIYFSYDVKMKEKGDIPEGYSVSREKKERFSLILESASTNQTSMYLCASSTGFSGELFFGEGSRLTVL.

The chain employs TRBV10-3 and TRBJ1-1; the D gene TCRdb calls, TRBD1, cannot be checked with no DNA. CDR3 size: 11 residues. The V gene's germline CDR1 is ENHRY and CDR2 SYGVKD. The CDR3 loop is CAISDLSGTGF.

This chain uses TRBV5-6 with TRBJ2-3; the TCRdb D gene call, TRBD1, has no DNA to confirm it. The CDR3 consists of 15 residues. Germline lookup yields CDR1 SGHDT and CDR2 YYEEEE. The CDR3 loop reads CASSPLGPGTDTQYF.

This chain's CDR3 is CASSQDAGRYGYTF. The chain links TRBV4-3 to TRBJ1-2; TCRdb outputs TRBD1, but without DNA this stays unchecked. This CDR3 is built from 14 residues. Per germline, CDR1 LGHNA and CDR2 YSLEER.

The V call is TRBV7-2, the J call TRBJ1-1; TCRdb gives TRBD1 as the D gene, but with no DNA this cannot be confirmed. The CDR3 covers 15 residues. CDR1 and CDR2 from the germline V gene are SGHTA and FQGNSA. The CDR3 reads CASSRGGTGNTEAFF.

The chain has TRBV18 and TRBJ1-5; the D call of TRBD1 rests on TCRdb alone, since no DNA is present to check it. This CDR3 has 13 residues. Germline V CDR1 and CDR2: KGHSH, LQKENI. CDR3 sequence reads: CASSPTEDQPQHF.

V and J are TRBV10-3 and TRBJ2-3; absent DNA, TCRdb's TRBD1 call cannot be checked. Germline V gene data show CDR1 as ENHRY and CDR2 as SYGVKD. This CDR3 is 12 amino acids long. CDR3 loop: CATLTATDTQYF.

The chain employs TRBV2 and TRBJ2-1; TCRdb calls TRBD2, which cannot be checked without DNA. The V gene's germline CDR1 is SNHLY and CDR2 FYNNEI. The CDR3 consists of 16 residues. The chain's CDR3 is CASSDILAGGSNEQFF.

This chain's CDR3 is CASSFDVTYEQYF. The rearrangement links TRBV7-9 to TRBJ2-7. The CDR3 runs to 13 residues. CDR1 SEHNR and CDR2 FQNEAQ come from the germline V gene (reference sequence).

V gene TRBV20-1 combines with J gene TRBJ1-5; TCRdb picks TRBD1, but there is no DNA to check that call. Germline CDR1 is DFQATT and CDR2 is SNEGSKA (reference sequence). This CDR3 comprises 15 residues. The CDR3 loop is CSATGTGVRNQPQHF.

CDR3 region: CATSDLRGDAGRYNEQFF. This chain connects TRBV24-1 to TRBJ2-1; no DNA is available, so the TRBD1 call from TCRdb remains unchecked. The CDR3 sequence is 18 residues long. Germline values: CDR1 KGHDR, CDR2 SFDVKD.

The chain recombines TRBV7-2 with TRBJ2-3; TCRdb lists TRBD1, though no DNA is available to test this call. CDR3 length: 17 residues. The germline V gene encodes CDR1 SGHTA and CDR2 FQGNSA. CDR3 loop: CASSLVGQRNNTDTQYF.